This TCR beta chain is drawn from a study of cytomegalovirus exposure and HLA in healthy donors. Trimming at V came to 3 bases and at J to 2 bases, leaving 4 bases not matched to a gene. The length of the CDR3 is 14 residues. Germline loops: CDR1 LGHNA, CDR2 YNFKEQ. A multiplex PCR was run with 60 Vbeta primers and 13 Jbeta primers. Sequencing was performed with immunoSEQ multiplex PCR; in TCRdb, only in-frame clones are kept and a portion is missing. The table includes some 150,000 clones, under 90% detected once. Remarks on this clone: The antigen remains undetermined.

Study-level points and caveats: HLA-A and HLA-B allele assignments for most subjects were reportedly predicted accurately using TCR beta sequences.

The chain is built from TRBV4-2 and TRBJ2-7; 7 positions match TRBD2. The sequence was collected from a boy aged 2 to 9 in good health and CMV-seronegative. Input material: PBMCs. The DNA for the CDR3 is TGTGCCAGCAGCCACCACAGCGGGACCTACGAGCAGTACTTC. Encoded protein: CASSHHSGTYEQYF.